This TCR beta chain was profiled in a study of blood T cell repertoires in COVID-19. Study-wide context: The samples span acute and convalescent COVID-19 from the United States, Italy and Spain.

Original methodology: Estimation of nucleated cell counts was performed using reference gene primer amplification. The repertoire was sequenced with immunoSEQ multiplex PCR; TCRdb's copy has only in-frame clones and lacks some. V, J and clone size are taken as reported in that table, and D and trimming were inferred from the DNA itself. The table shows about 240,000 clones, with about 80% occurring only once. Germline CDR1 and CDR2: MNHEY and SVGAGI. This CDR3 is built from 15 residues. Trimming removed 6 bases from V and 5 bases from J, with 19 bases in between. The receptor comes from an elderly woman with acute or convalescent COVID-19. The chain is built from TRBV6-5 and TRBJ1-1; D is undetermined. The sequenced material came from peripheral blood. The CDR3 DNA sequence: TGTGCCAGCAGAATAGGGAGGGCTGGGGAAACTGAAGCTTTCTTT. Protein sequence: CASRIGRAGETEAFF.